This entry features one TCR beta chain sequence. Its antigen remains unknown. The data were obtained in a study of T cell repertoires in cytomegalovirus infection. Overall study: Recently identified HLA-C-restricted CMV epitopes and well-studied HLA-B-restricted CMV epitopes were used by the study. Study-wide results and limits: Cumulative frequency of public TCR beta families picked out carriers of CMV plus the relevant HLA.

Trimming left V 6 bases short and J 4 bases short, with 16 bases between. Germline V gene sequence: CDR1 MNHEY, CDR2 SMNVEV (reference sequence). This CDR3 comprises 14 residues. TCRdb re-derived calls from the reads in MiXCR, one entry per CDR3 protein. The table lists roughly 990,000 distinct CDR3 sequences, about 33% of them singletons. The sequence came from a human donor in good health (CMV status not recorded). Some clones in this sample may be carry-over from other donors' samples. Specimen: cultured CD8+ T cells from PBMCs, collected from culture after CMV antigen stimulation. The J gene is TRBJ2-7, the V gene TRBV27; D possibly matches TRBD1 or TRBD2 (6 bases each). CDR3 in DNA: TGTGCCAGCAGCCGTGGGGGCGGGATATACGAGCAGTACTTC. As protein: CASSRGGGIYEQYF.